These 21 T cell receptor beta chains share one sample of origin, sequenced in a study of blood T cell repertoires in COVID-19. TCRdb keeps only in-frame clones here, not all; method: immunoSEQ multiplex PCR. The table has approximately 300,000 clones, roughly 90% seen once. Sample: peripheral blood. The source is a man aged 18-30 years who had recovered from COVID-19.

The sample holds a few counts of this clone. The chain links TRBV5-4 to TRBJ2-1, with a weak D call TRBD1 (6 bases). The CDR3 runs to 12 residues. Trimming cost V 3 bases and J 10 bases, with 11 bases left between them. Per the germline V gene, CDR1 is SGHNT and CDR2 is YYREEE (reference sequence). CDR3 sequence reads: CASSWVDREQFF. CDR3 DNA sequence: TGTGCCAGCAGCTGGGTCGACAGGGAGCAGTTCTTC.

The chain is built from TRBV15 and TRBJ2-3; tentative D call: TRBD2 (5 bases). The CDR3 has 17 residues. V was pared by 4 bases and J by 2 bases, with 19 bases between. CDR1 LNHNV and CDR2 YYDKDF come from the germline V gene (reference sequence). For the CDR3, the DNA is TGTGCCACCAGCAACTATCCTGAGGACTCCAACACAGATACGCAGTATTTT. It yields the protein CATSNYPEDSNTDTQYF. Full variable domain (remainder filled in from reference TRBV15 and TRBJ2-3): DAMVIQNPRYQVTQFGKPVTLSCSQTLNHNVMYWYQQKSSQAPKLLFHYYDKDFNNEADTPDNFQSRRPNTSFCFLDIRSPGLGDTAMYLCATSNYPEDSNTDTQYFGPGTRLTVL.

This clone was observed a handful of times. This sequence joins TRBV24-1 and TRBJ1-1, with no clear D. The V and J ends lost 0 bases and 0 bases respectively, with 19 bases between them. Germline V gives CDR1 KGHDR, CDR2 SFDVKD. This CDR3 has 19 amino acids. The CDR3 protein is CATSDLVITEVNMNTEAFF. CDR3 sequence (DNA): TGTGCCACCAGTGATTTGGTGATCACAGAAGTAAACATGAACACTGAAGCTTTCTTT.

This clone was detected a few times. The V call is TRBV7-9, the J call TRBJ1-2; unclear D gene. The CDR3 is 10 residues long. V dropped 10 bases and J dropped 8 bases, with 11 bases sitting between them. The germline gives CDR1 SEHNR, CDR2 FQNEAQ (reference sequence). The CDR3 reads CATLGGGYTF. CDR3 nucleotide sequence: TGTGCCACACTCGGCGGGGGCTACACCTTC.

This chain uses TRBV27 with TRBJ1-6, with TRBD1 as a possible D gene (6 bases). The CDR3 runs 15 residues. Germline CDR1 reads MNHEY; CDR2 reads SMNVEV (reference sequence). Trimming took 5 bases from V and 7 from J, leaving 15 bases between them. The CDR3, as DNA: TGTGCCAGCAGTCACCGACAGGAGAGAAATTCACCCCTCCACTTT. This gives the protein CASSHRQERNSPLHF.

This clone was seen once. This chain connects TRBV12-5 to TRBJ2-7; tentatively, D is TRBD2 (7 bases). V was pared by 0 bases and J by 2 bases, with 11 bases between. Germline V gene sequence: CDR1 LGHNT, CDR2 FRNRAP. This CDR3 is built from 15 residues. The CDR3 sequence: CASGLVRGAAYEQYF. CDR3 nucleotide sequence: TGTGCTAGTGGTTTGGTACGGGGGGCGGCCTACGAGCAGTACTTC. The complete variable domain, with remaining parts taken from reference TRBV12-5 and TRBJ2-7, reads DARVTQTPRHKVTEMGQEVTMRCQPILGHNTVFWYRQTMMQGLELLAYFRNRAPLDDSGMPKDRFSAEMPDATLATLKIQPSEPRDSAVYFCASGLVRGAAYEQYFGPGTRLTVT.

The gene calls are TRBV6-5 and TRBJ1-3, with D unresolved. V lost 7 bases and J 0 bases, leaving 13 bases between the germline ends. The CDR3 has 15 amino acids. From germline, CDR1 is MNHEY and CDR2 SVGAGI. CDR3 nucleotide sequence: TGTGCCAGCACCCTCGCGGGCAGCTCTGGAAACACCATATATTTT. Protein sequence: CASTLAGSSGNTIYF.

The V call is TRBV7-3, the J call TRBJ2-7; the D is unclear. Trimming stripped 3 bases from V and 1 base from J, with 13 bases between. The CDR3 is made up of 15 amino acids. Per germline, CDR1 SGHTA and CDR2 FQGTGA. The CDR3: CASSFRSGSSYEQYF. The CDR3 bases are TGTGCCAGCAGCTTCAGGTCAGGATCATCCTACGAGCAGTACTTC. The entire variable domain, with the rest obtained from reference TRBV7-3 and TRBJ2-7, is as follows: GAGVSQTPSNKVTEKGKYVELRCDPISGHTALYWYRQSLGQGPEFLIYFQGTGAADDSGLPNDRFFAVRPEGSVSTLKIQRTERGDSAVYLCASSFRSGSSYEQYFGPGTRLTVT.

The chain carries TRBV20-1 and TRBJ2-1; perhaps TRBD1 as D (6 bases). The CDR3 covers 14 residues. Germline assignment: CDR1 DFQATT and CDR2 SNEGSKA (reference sequence). Trimming removed 3 bases at V and 3 bases at J, with 12 bases between. In DNA form, the CDR3 reads TGCAGTGCTAGTGGGGGCAGCCTCTACAATGAGCAGTTCTTC. Its protein product is CSASGGSLYNEQFF.

The genes are TRBV27 and TRBJ2-7, with TRBD1 matching 8 bases. Unmatched junction bases numbered 4, after V lost 3 bases and J lost 3 bases. This CDR3 has 14 amino acids. Germline V lookup: CDR1 MNHEY, CDR2 SMNVEV (reference sequence). The CDR3 region has the DNA TGTGCCAGCAGTTTGGGGACAGGTTACTACGAGCAGTACTTC. This sequence encodes CASSLGTGYYEQYF.

The rearrangement uses TRBV7-2 and TRBJ2-3; possible D gene TRBD2, 5 bases. The V gene lost 1 base and the J gene lost 0 bases, with 11 bases spanning the gap. CDR1 is SGHTA, CDR2 FQGNSA, per germline. This CDR3 comprises 16 residues. The chain's CDR3 is CASSLGLAISTDTQYF. CDR3 coding DNA: TGTGCCAGCAGCTTAGGGCTAGCAATTAGCACAGATACGCAGTATTTT.

This chain joins TRBV19 and TRBJ1-2; D gene ambiguous. V lost 5 bases and J lost 4, with 11 bases in between. This CDR3 comprises 13 residues. Looked up from germline, CDR1 is LNHDA and CDR2 is SQIVND (reference sequence). CDR3 DNA sequence: TGTGCCAGTAGTTTACAGCAATTCTATGGCTACACCTTC. Translation gives CASSLQQFYGYTF. The variable domain in full, completed from reference TRBV19 and TRBJ1-2, reads DGGITQSPKYLFRKEGQNVTLSCEQNLNHDAMYWYRQDPGQGLRLIYYSQIVNDFQKGDIAEGYSVSREKKESFPLTVTSAQKNPTAFYLCASSLQQFYGYTFGSGTRLTVV.

This clone was observed once. The V gene is TRBV5-4, the J gene TRBJ1-2, with D perhaps TRBD1 (5 bases). Trimming took off 4 bases at V and 4 bases at J, with 14 bases between the two ends. The CDR3 loop spans 14 amino acids. Germline V gene sequence: CDR1 SGHNT, CDR2 YYREEE (reference sequence). Written as DNA, the CDR3 is TGTGCCAGCAGCCTCACCACAGGCTCCTATGGCTACACCTTC. Translation gives CASSLTTGSYGYTF.

The chain joins TRBV2 to TRBJ2-7, with D possibly being TRBD2 (5 bases). This CDR3 has 13 residues. CDR1 is SNHLY and CDR2 is FYNNEI in the germline V gene. V shed 4 bases and J shed 6 bases, with 13 bases lying between them. The CDR3 region has the DNA TGTGCCAGCAGTGGGAGGTCTCCGGGCGAGCAGTACTTC. Translation gives CASSGRSPGEQYF.

The CDR3 bases are TGCGCCAGCAGCTCCAACTCGCGGGGGAGCACAGATACGCAGTATTTT. Translating gives CASSSNSRGSTDTQYF. V and J are TRBV5-1 and TRBJ2-3; 7 bases are a match to TRBD2. From germline, CDR1 is SGHRS and CDR2 YFSETQ. V shed 3 bases, J shed 0 bases, and the junction held 7 bases outside the gene matches. The CDR3 sequence is 16 residues long.

The V gene is TRBV5-6, the J gene TRBJ1-5; 8 nucleotides match TRBD1. Trimming took 4 bases from V and 4 from J; bases not matched to a gene: 4. CDR1 and CDR2 from the germline V gene are SGHDT and YYEEEE. This CDR3 spans 14 amino acids. The CDR3 region has the DNA TGTGCCAGCAGCACCGGACAGGGAAATCAGCCCCAGCATTTT. Translated, it gives CASSTGQGNQPQHF. Full variable domain (rest looked up from reference TRBV5-6 and TRBJ1-5): DAGVTQSPTHLIKTRGQQVTLRCSPKSGHDTVSWYQQALGQGPQFIFQYYEEEERQRGNFPDRFSGHQFPNYSSELNVNALLLGDSALYLCASSTGQGNQPQHFGDGTRLSIL.

V and J are TRBV11-2 and TRBJ1-5; the match to TRBD1 covers 9 bases. Germline assignment: CDR1 SGHAT and CDR2 FQNNGV. With V trimmed by 5 bases and J by 7 bases, 9 bases remained unmatched. This CDR3 has 15 amino acids. This CDR3 is CASSPGQGKWQPQHF. DNA for the CDR3: TGTGCCAGCAGCCCGGGACAGGGAAAATGGCAGCCCCAGCATTTT.

The chain employs TRBV30 and TRBJ1-4; 9 bases map to TRBD1. The CDR3 is 14 residues long. V shed 0 bases, J shed 8 bases, and the junction held 4 bases outside the gene matches. Germline CDR1 GTSNPN, CDR2 SVGIG (reference sequence). The CDR3 DNA is TGTGCCTGGAGTGTAGTAGGACAGGGGGAAAAACTGTTTTTT. Translating it yields CAWSVVGQGEKLFF.

The V and J genes are TRBV6-2 or TRBV6-3 and TRBJ2-3, with 8 bases lining up with TRBD1. The CDR3 extends over 15 amino acids. Germline V gene lookup returns CDR1 MNHEY and CDR2 SVGEGT. Trimming cost V 4 bases and J 2 bases; bases outside gene matches: 5. The CDR3 sequence: CASSFNRGFTDTQYF. CDR3 coding DNA: TGTGCCAGCAGTTTCAACAGGGGGTTCACAGATACGCAGTATTTT.

The J gene is TRBJ1-1, the V gene TRBV6-2 or TRBV6-3, with D possibly TRBD1 on 6 matching bases. CDR3 length equals 13 residues. V was trimmed by 4 bases and J by 9 bases, leaving 15 bases between them. Germline V gives CDR1 MNHEY, CDR2 SVGEGT. The CDR3 here is CASSFGGISKAFF. For the CDR3, the DNA is TGTGCCAGCAGTTTTGGGGGCATCAGTAAAGCTTTCTTT.

The gene calls are TRBV7-2 and TRBJ1-2, with D possibly matching TRBD1 (6 bases). The CDR3 is 14 amino acids. Germline-derived CDR1 and CDR2 are SGHTA and FQGNSA. Trimming took 3 bases from V and 6 from J, leaving 14 bases between them. The CDR3 coding sequence is TGTGCCAGCAGCTTTACACCTACAGGGAATGGCTACACCTTC. It encodes CASSFTPTGNGYTF.